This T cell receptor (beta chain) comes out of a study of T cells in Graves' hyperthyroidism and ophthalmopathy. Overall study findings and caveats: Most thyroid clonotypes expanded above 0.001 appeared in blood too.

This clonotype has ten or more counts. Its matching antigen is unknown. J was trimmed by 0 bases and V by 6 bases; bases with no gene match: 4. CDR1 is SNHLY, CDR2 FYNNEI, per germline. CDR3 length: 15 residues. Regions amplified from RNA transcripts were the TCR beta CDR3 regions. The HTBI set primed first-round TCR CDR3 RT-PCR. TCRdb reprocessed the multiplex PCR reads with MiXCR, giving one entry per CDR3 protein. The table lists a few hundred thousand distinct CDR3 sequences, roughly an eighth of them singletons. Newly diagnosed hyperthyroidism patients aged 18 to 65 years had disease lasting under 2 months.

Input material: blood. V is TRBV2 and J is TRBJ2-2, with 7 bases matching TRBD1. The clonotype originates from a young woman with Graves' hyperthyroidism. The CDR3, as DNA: TGTGCCAGCAGACCCGGGACAGCGAACACCGGGGAGCTGTTTTTT. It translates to CASRPGTANTGELFF.